The clone carrying this T cell receptor (beta chain) was recorded many times. Other autoimmune diseases, uncontrolled infections, pregnancy or lactation excluded patients from enrollment. Serum thyroxine and TRAb, along with clinical symptoms, thyroid ultrasound and orbital computed tomography, were what diagnosis relied on. As the starting material, 10 ml of fresh peripheral blood yielded the PBMCs. This entry belongs to a study of Graves' ophthalmopathy and Graves' hyperthyroidism. The CDR3 runs to 14 residues. Germline values: CDR1 SGHVS, CDR2 FQNEAQ. V was pared by 5 bases and J by 3 bases, with 6 bases of the junction left unmatched. RNA transcripts provided the template for amplifying TCR beta CDR3 regions. Second-round multiplex PCR followed a first-round RT-PCR using HTBI primers. One entry per CDR3 protein results from TCRdb running MiXCR on the multiplex PCR reads. The repertoire has fewer than 600,000 distinct CDR3 sequences, under 15% of them found once; the top ten carry about 9.4%.

Sequenced material: blood. The sequence came from a woman in her thirties with Graves' ophthalmopathy. The rearrangement uses TRBV7-8 and TRBJ1-2, with 7 bases identical to TRBD1. The CDR3 nucleotides read TGTGCCAGCAGCCGTACAGGGGCCGACTATGGCTACACCTTC. Amino acid sequence: CASSRTGADYGYTF.